The TCR beta chain under discussion was sequenced for a study of regulatory T cells in long-lasting Graves disease. The table lists this clonotype with a few counts. The V gene's germline CDR1 is SGHRS and CDR2 YFSETQ. The CDR3 totals 14 residues. V dropped 3 bases and J dropped 6; count of bases not matched to a gene: 2. Stated time point: persistent/refractory GD, antithyroid drugs over 5 years with positive TRAb. With RNA extracted from PBMCs as input, the TCR library was made. To make TCR beta libraries, researchers used iRepertoire HTBI primers and Arm-PCR of CDR3 regions. As processed by the authors: The samples included 60 to 75 TRBV and more than 12 TRBJ segments. A single record per CDR3 protein comes from TCRdb applying MiXCR to the multiplex PCR reads. Here the V and J calls rest on TCRdb's processing, not on the authors' analysis. Of 700,000 or so distinct CDR3 sequences detected, 25% to 30% appear once; the ten largest clones hold under 50%.

This chain joins TRBV5-1 and TRBJ2-2; 10 bases agree with TRBD1. The clonotype was recovered from a female donor with Graves disease. The source material was peripheral blood mononuclear cells (PBMCs), sampled when the disease was refractory, from a patient treated with antithyroid drugs. The CDR3 region is CASSWGQGSGELFF. The CDR3, as DNA: TGCGCCAGCAGCTGGGGACAGGGGTCCGGGGAGCTGTTTTTT.